The 25 T cell receptor beta chains reported below all come from one sample, sequenced in a study of PD-1 blockade in classical Hodgkin lymphoma. All patients relapsed after autologous stem cell transplantation, and brentuximab vedotin exposure varied. Profiling relied on immunoSEQ multiplex PCR, and the TCRdb table lists in-frame clones only, not all of them. The table lists fewer than 55,000 clones, 88% of them singletons, with 8% to 10% in the top ten. Sequences were derived from peripheral blood mononuclear cells (PBMCs), sampled at baseline. These receptors came from a human donor with classical Hodgkin lymphoma.

This chain uses TRBV29-1 with TRBJ2-7; a weak D match, TRBD1 (5 bases). The germline CDR1 and CDR2 sequences are SQVTM and ANQGSEA. The CDR3 is 13 residues long. The V and J ends lost 0 bases and 12 bases respectively, with 18 bases between them. CDR3 sequence (DNA): TGCAGCGTTGAAGATCAGGGCAGGGCTCGCCGGTACTTC. This codes for CSVEDQGRARRYF.

This rearrangement joins TRBV11-2 to TRBJ1-5; the D gene is possibly TRBD1 (6 bases). CDR1 SGHAT and CDR2 FQNNGV come from the germline V gene. V was pared by 5 bases and J by 1 base, with 18 bases between. The CDR3 length is 17 residues. CDR3 protein: CASSRSRGARSNQPQHF. The DNA for the CDR3 is TGTGCCAGCAGCCGCTCTCGGGGGGCGCGAAGCAATCAGCCCCAGCATTTT. Based on the CDR3 plus reference TRBV11-2 and TRBJ1-5, the full variable domain is EAGVAQSPRYKIIEKRQSVAFWCNPISGHATLYWYQQILGQGPKLLIQFQNNGVVDDSQLPKDRFSAERLKGVDSTLKIQPAKLEDSAVYLCASSRSRGARSNQPQHFGDGTRLSIL.

CDR3 loop: CASTTYSGSVTQPQHF. The CDR3 DNA reads TGTGCCAGTACCACATACTCAGGGTCAGTTACGCAGCCCCAGCATTTT. V and J are TRBV19 and TRBJ1-5; the D gene is possibly TRBD1 (5 bases). Trimming stripped 7 bases from V and 7 bases from J, with 23 bases between. The CDR3 is 16 residues long. CDR1 LNHDA and CDR2 SQIVND come from the germline V gene (reference sequence).

The CDR3: CASSVEGKNEQFF. In DNA, the CDR3 is TGTGCCAGCAGCGTAGAGGGGAAAAATGAGCAGTTCTTC. The rearrangement joins TRBV9 to TRBJ2-1, with a weak D call TRBD1 (5 bases). This CDR3 contains 13 residues. The germline V gene encodes CDR1 SGDLS and CDR2 YYNGEE. V was cut by 0 bases and J by 7 bases, with 8 bases left in between.

The V gene is TRBV19, the J gene TRBJ2-5; a possible D gene is TRBD1 (6 bases). Germline V gene lookup returns CDR1 LNHDA and CDR2 SQIVND (reference sequence). Trimming shortened V by 5 bases and J by 5 bases, and 18 bases separated the two germline ends. CDR3 length: 15 residues. CDR3 sequence (DNA): TGTGCCAGTAGTCTACAGGGCAGGCGAGGGGAGACCCAGTACTTC. Translation: CASSLQGRRGETQYF.

The V and J genes are TRBV7-2 and TRBJ2-5; a weak D match, TRBD1 (5 bases). Trimming pared 1 base from V and 4 bases from J, leaving 10 bases between. This CDR3 has 14 residues. CDR1 SGHTA and CDR2 FQGNSA come from the germline V gene. The chain's CDR3 is CASSLGLGPETQYF. In nucleotides, the CDR3 is TGTGCCAGCAGCTTAGGCTTGGGGCCAGAGACCCAGTACTTC. The full variable domain, its missing parts supplied by reference TRBV7-2 and TRBJ2-5, is GAGVSQSPSNKVTEKGKDVELRCDPISGHTALYWYRQSLGQGLEFLIYFQGNSAPDKSGLPSDRFSAERTGGSVSTLTIQRTQQEDSAVYLCASSLGLGPETQYFGPGTRLLVL.

This clone was found a few times. This chain links TRBV27 with TRBJ2-7, with 8 nucleotides matching TRBD1. Germline V lookup: CDR1 MNHEY, CDR2 SMNVEV (reference sequence). V was pared by 6 bases and J by 3 bases, with 4 bases of the junction left unmatched. CDR3 length equals 13 residues. CDR3 sequence reads: CASRLGQGYEQYF. The CDR3, as DNA: TGTGCCAGCAGGCTTGGACAGGGCTACGAGCAGTACTTC.

V gene TRBV14 combines with J gene TRBJ1-3; no definite D call. This CDR3 is built from 14 residues. V shed 4 bases and J shed 3 bases, with 10 bases lying between them. Germline V gives CDR1 SGHDN, CDR2 FVKESK. CDR3 sequence reads: CASSPRLGGNTIYF. CDR3 in DNA: TGTGCCAGCAGCCCAAGACTGGGTGGAAACACCATATATTTT.

This chain uses TRBV19 with TRBJ1-2; D is uncertain. The CDR3 runs to 13 residues. Germline CDR1 LNHDA, CDR2 SQIVND (reference sequence). V was trimmed by 3 bases and J by 1 base, leaving 6 bases between them. As DNA, the CDR3 is TGTGCCAGTAGTATCACAAGTAACTATGGCTACACCTTC. It specifies CASSITSNYGYTF.

The chain combines TRBV11-2 with TRBJ2-7, with TRBD2 identical over 13 bases. CDR3 length equals 16 residues. Germline V gives CDR1 SGHAT, CDR2 FQNNGV. V was clipped by 5 bases and J by 3 bases; unmatched bases: 7. CDR3 nucleotide sequence: TGTGCCAGCAGCGTACTACTAGCGGGGGGGCTCTACGAGCAGTACTTC. It yields the protein CASSVLLAGGLYEQYF.

V gene TRBV28 combines with J gene TRBJ1-5; D gene uncertain. CDR3 size: 13 residues. Germline V gives CDR1 MDHEN, CDR2 SYDVKM. The V end was cut by 0 bases, the J end by 3 bases, with 3 bases between. CDR3 in DNA: TGTGCCAGCAGTTTATGGCACAATCAGCCCCAGCATTTT. Translating gives CASSLWHNQPQHF.

V gene TRBV10-3 combines with J gene TRBJ2-7, with 10 bases matching TRBD1. The V gene's germline CDR1 is ENHRY and CDR2 SYGVKD. The CDR3 covers 15 residues. With V trimmed by 3 bases and J by 7 bases, 9 bases remained unmatched. The CDR3 reads CAISEPTGGPGEQYF. Written as DNA, the CDR3 is TGTGCCATCAGTGAACCGACAGGGGGCCCCGGGGAGCAGTACTTC.

This clone was counted between two and nine times. V and J are TRBV7-9 and TRBJ1-3; D uncertain. CDR1 is SEHNR, CDR2 FQNEAQ, per germline (reference sequence). The CDR3 is 16 amino acids. Trimming stripped 0 bases from V and 0 bases from J, with 9 bases between. The CDR3 loop reads CASSLALTISGNTIYF. The CDR3 nucleotides read TGTGCCAGCAGCTTAGCGTTGACCATCTCTGGAAACACCATATATTTT.

The rearrangement links TRBV18 to TRBJ2-7; unclear D gene. Germline values: CDR1 KGHSH, CDR2 LQKENI. V lost 3 bases and J 2 bases, leaving 17 bases between the germline ends. The CDR3 covers 16 residues. CDR3 amino acids: CASSPVWKADPYEQYF. Here the CDR3 DNA reads TGTGCCAGCTCACCCGTTTGGAAGGCAGACCCCTACGAGCAGTACTTC.

The rearrangement links TRBV19 to TRBJ2-7, with D possibly TRBD2 on 5 matching bases. The CDR3 sequence is 14 residues long. Germline assignment: CDR1 LNHDA and CDR2 SQIVND (reference sequence). V was cut by 3 bases and J by 0 bases, with 9 bases left in between. CDR3 amino acids: CASSMLGDSYEQYF. Written as DNA, the CDR3 is TGTGCCAGTAGTATGCTGGGAGACTCCTACGAGCAGTACTTC.

V gene TRBV6-1 combines with J gene TRBJ2-6; the D is unclear. V was pared by 8 bases and J by 1 base, with 12 bases between. CDR1 is MNHNS, CDR2 SASEGT, per germline. The CDR3 length is 15 residues. CDR3 amino acids: CASGPLLSGANVLTF. The CDR3 DNA sequence: TGTGCCAGCGGACCCCTTTTGTCTGGGGCCAACGTCCTGACTTTC.

CDR3 coding DNA: TGTGCCAGCAGCGATCGGGGTAGCGGCATCTACGAGCAGTACTTC. Amino acids: CASSDRGSGIYEQYF. V is TRBV7-2 and J is TRBJ2-7; the D gene is possibly TRBD2 (6 bases). The length of the CDR3 is 15 residues. Germline CDR1 reads SGHTA; CDR2 reads FQGNSA. V gave up 5 bases and J gave up 3 bases, with 17 bases separating them.

This clone is a singleton in its sample. This rearrangement joins TRBV14 to TRBJ1-4, with D unclear. CDR3 size: 17 residues. In germline, CDR1 is SGHDN, CDR2 FVKESK. Trimming removed 0 bases from V and 10 bases from J, with 21 bases in between. The CDR3 DNA reads TGTGCCAGCAGCCAAGATCTTCCGACCTTAGGGTCGGTAAAACTGTTTTTT. Its protein is CASSQDLPTLGSVKLFF.

The chain links TRBV14 to TRBJ2-3; D is unresolved. The CDR3 is made up of 16 amino acids. The V and J ends lost 1 base and 1 base respectively, with 12 bases between them. Germline loops: CDR1 SGHDN, CDR2 FVKESK. Written as DNA, the CDR3 is TGTGCCAGCAGCCAAGGCGGCCAGACACGCACAGATACGCAGTATTTT. Translating it yields CASSQGGQTRTDTQYF.

The chain is built from TRBV5-1 and TRBJ1-1; D remains unclear. V shed 4 bases and J shed 0 bases, with 16 bases lying between them. CDR3 size: 16 residues. Germline values: CDR1 SGHRS, CDR2 YFSETQ. The CDR3 DNA reads TGCGCCAGCAGCCTAGGAAGGGTGGTTTTGAACACTGAAGCTTTCTTT. Protein: CASSLGRVVLNTEAFF. Full variable domain (outside the CDR3, taken from reference TRBV5-1 and TRBJ1-1): KAGVTQTPRYLIKTRGQQVTLSCSPISGHRSVSWYQQTPGQGLQFLFEYFSETQRNKGNFPGRFSGRQFSNSRSEMNVSTLELGDSALYLCASSLGRVVLNTEAFFGQGTRLTVV.

The chain has TRBV7-2 and TRBJ2-7, with TRBD2 as a possible D gene (6 bases). Trimming removed 5 bases at V and 2 bases at J, with 16 bases between. The CDR3 sequence is 15 residues long. CDR1 and CDR2 (germline): SGHTA, FQGNSA. Written as DNA, the CDR3 is TGTGCCAGCAGCCCACCGGGACTGACAGCCTACGAGCAGTACTTC. Its translation is CASSPPGLTAYEQYF.

This rearrangement joins TRBV9 to TRBJ1-2; D remains unclear. The CDR3 extends over 14 amino acids. The V end lost 0 bases, the J end lost 2 bases, and 8 bases lay between the germline ends. Germline CDR1 and CDR2: SGDLS and YYNGEE. Here the CDR3 DNA reads TGTGCCAGCAGCGTAGCGGGCTCCAACTATGGCTACACCTTC. Its translation is CASSVAGSNYGYTF.

This sequence joins TRBV5-4 and TRBJ2-1; TRBD2 agrees at 14 bases. The germline V gene encodes CDR1 SGHNT and CDR2 YYREEE (reference sequence). Trimming took 0 bases from V and 5 from J; bases not matched to a gene: 7. The CDR3 has 18 amino acids. The CDR3 here is CASSLALGLAGDHNEQFF. In DNA, the CDR3 is TGTGCCAGCAGCTTGGCCTTGGGACTAGCGGGGGACCACAATGAGCAGTTCTTC.

The gene calls are TRBV5-4 and TRBJ2-1; D is unresolved. Germline loops: CDR1 SGHNT, CDR2 YYREEE (reference sequence). The CDR3 runs to 15 residues. Trimming removed 2 bases from V and 6 bases from J, with 15 bases in between. CDR3 sequence reads: CASSFTPSGRNEQFF. CDR3 DNA sequence: TGTGCCAGCAGCTTCACACCCTCCGGGCGCAATGAGCAGTTCTTC.

This clone was seen only a few times. The V call is TRBV28, the J call TRBJ1-6; D perhaps matches TRBD1 (5 bases). This CDR3 comprises 12 residues. Germline V gene sequence: CDR1 MDHEN, CDR2 SYDVKM. V gave up 6 bases and J gave up 9 bases, with 9 bases separating them. The CDR3 region has the DNA TGTGCCAGCAGGAAGGGGAGTTCACCCCTCCACTTT. Its protein product is CASRKGSSPLHF.